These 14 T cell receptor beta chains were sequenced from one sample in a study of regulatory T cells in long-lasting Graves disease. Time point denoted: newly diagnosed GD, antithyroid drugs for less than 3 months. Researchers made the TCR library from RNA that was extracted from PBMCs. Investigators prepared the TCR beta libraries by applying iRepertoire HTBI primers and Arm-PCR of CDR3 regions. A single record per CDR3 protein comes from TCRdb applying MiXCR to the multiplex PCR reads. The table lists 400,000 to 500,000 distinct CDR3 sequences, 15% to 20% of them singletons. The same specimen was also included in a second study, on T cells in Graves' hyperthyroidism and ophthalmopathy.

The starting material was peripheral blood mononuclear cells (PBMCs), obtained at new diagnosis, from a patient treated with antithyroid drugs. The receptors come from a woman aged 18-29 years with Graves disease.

DNA for the CDR3: TGCAGTGCTAGGTCCCCTTCCATAATGAACACTGAAGCTTTCTTT. This gives the protein CSARSPSIMNTEAFF. The V gene is TRBV20-1, the J gene TRBJ1-1; no definite D call. Germline V gene sequence: CDR1 DFQATT, CDR2 SNEGSKA (reference sequence). V was trimmed by 3 bases and J by 0 bases, leaving 14 bases between them. The CDR3 is 15 residues long.

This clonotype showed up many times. The CDR3 loop reads CSAMAGVQETQYF. CDR3 nucleotide sequence: TGCAGTGCTATGGCGGGAGTTCAAGAGACCCAGTACTTC. V gene TRBV20-1 combines with J gene TRBJ2-5, with 7 bases matching TRBD2. Germline V lookup: CDR1 DFQATT, CDR2 SNEGSKA (reference sequence). The CDR3 length is 13 residues. V shed 4 bases and J 2 bases; nucleotides not matched to a gene: 4.

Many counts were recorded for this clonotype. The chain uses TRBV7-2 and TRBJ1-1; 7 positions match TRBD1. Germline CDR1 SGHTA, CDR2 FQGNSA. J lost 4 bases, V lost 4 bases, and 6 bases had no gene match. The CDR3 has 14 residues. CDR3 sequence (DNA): TGTGCCAGCAGCTACCCGACAGGGATCACTGAAGCTTTCTTT. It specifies CASSYPTGITEAFF.

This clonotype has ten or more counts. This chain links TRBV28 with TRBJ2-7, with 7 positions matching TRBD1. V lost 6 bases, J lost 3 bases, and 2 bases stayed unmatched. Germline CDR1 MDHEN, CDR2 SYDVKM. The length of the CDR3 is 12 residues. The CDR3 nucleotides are TGTGCCAGCAGCCGGACAGGCTACGAGCAGTACTTC. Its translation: CASSRTGYEQYF.

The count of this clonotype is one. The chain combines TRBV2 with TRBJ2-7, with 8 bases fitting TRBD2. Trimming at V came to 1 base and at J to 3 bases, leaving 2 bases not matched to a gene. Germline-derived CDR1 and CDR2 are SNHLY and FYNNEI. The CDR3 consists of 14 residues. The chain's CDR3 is CASSEVAGHYEQYF. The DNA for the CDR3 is TGTGCCAGCAGTGAAGTAGCGGGACACTACGAGCAGTACTTC.

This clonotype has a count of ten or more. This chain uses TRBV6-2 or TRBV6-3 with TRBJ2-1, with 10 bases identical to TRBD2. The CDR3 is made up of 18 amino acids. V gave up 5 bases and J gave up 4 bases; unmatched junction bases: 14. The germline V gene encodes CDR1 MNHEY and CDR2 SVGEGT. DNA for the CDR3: TGTGCCAGCAGTGAAGTTTCTAGCGGGAGCGGAAGTTACAATGAGCAGTTCTTC. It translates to CASSEVSSGSGSYNEQFF.

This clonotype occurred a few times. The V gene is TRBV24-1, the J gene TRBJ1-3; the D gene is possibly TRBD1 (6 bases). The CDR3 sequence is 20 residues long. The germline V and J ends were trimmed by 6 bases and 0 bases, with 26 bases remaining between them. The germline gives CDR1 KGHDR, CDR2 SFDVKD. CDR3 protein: CATSTPGQPLPGDSGNTIYF. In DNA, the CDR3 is TGTGCCACCAGTACACCCGGACAGCCCCTTCCAGGGGACTCTGGAAACACCATATATTTT.

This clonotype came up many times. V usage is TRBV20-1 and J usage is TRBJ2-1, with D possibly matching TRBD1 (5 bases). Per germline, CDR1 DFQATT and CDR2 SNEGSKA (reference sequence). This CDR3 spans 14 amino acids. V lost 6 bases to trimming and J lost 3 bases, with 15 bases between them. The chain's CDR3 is CSAGGHIFYNEQFF. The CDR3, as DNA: TGCAGTGCGGGTGGACACATATTCTACAATGAGCAGTTCTTC.

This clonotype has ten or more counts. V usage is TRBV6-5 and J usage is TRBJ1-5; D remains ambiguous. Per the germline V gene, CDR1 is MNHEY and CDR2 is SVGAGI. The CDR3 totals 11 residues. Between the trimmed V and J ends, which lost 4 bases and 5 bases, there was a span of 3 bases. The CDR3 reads CASSLHQPQHF. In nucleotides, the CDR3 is TGTGCCAGCAGTTTACATCAGCCCCAGCATTTT.

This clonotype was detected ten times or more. CDR3: CASSRQGNTEAFF. Written as DNA, the CDR3 is TGTGCCAGCAGTCGACAGGGGAACACTGAAGCTTTCTTT. The genes are TRBV18 and TRBJ1-1, with TRBD1 identical over 7 bases. Germline values: CDR1 KGHSH, CDR2 LQKENI. After removal of 8 bases from V and 1 base from J, the junction contained 4 bases not matched to a gene. The length of the CDR3 is 13 residues. Filled out from reference TRBV18 and TRBJ1-1, the complete variable domain reads NAGVMQNPRHLVRRRGQEARLRCSPMKGHSHVYWYRQLPEEGLKFMVYLQKENIIDESGMPKERFSAEFPKEGPSILRIQQVVRGDSAAYFCASSRQGNTEAFFGQGTRLTVV.

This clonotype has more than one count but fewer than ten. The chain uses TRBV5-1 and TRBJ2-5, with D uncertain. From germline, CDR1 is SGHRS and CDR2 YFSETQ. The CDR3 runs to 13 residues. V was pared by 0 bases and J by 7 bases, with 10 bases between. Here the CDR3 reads CASSLGGEWTQYF. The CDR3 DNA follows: TGCGCCAGCAGCTTGGGTGGCGAATGGACCCAGTACTTC.

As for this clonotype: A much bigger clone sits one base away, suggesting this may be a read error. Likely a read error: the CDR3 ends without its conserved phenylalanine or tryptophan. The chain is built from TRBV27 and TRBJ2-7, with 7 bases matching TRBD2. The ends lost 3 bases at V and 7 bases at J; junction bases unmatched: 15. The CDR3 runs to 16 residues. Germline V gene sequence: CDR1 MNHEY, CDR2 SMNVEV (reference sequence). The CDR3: CASSFGGGRAFDEQYL. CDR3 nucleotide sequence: TGTGCCAGCAGTTTTGGTGGTGGGAGGGCCTTTGATGAGCAGTACCTC.

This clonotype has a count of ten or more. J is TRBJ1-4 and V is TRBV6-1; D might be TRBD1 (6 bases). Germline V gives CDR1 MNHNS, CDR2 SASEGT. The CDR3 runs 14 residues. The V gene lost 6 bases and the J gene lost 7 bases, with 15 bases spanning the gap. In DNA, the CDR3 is TGTGCCAGCAGCGGGGGACATACTGGTGAAAAACTGTTTTTT. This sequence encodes CASSGGHTGEKLFF.

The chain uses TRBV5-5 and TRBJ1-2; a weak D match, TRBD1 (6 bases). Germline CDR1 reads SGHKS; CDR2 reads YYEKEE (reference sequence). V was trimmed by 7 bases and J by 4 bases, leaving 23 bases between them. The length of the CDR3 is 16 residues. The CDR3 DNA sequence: TGTGCCAGCGGACTCGGACCGGGACAAGTCGCCTATGGCTACACCTTC. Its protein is CASGLGPGQVAYGYTF.